These 18 T cell receptor beta chains were sequenced from one sample in a study of shared clonotypes between healthy human individuals. Positively selected for CCR7, the CD45RO-negative cells used as naive CD8 cells excluded terminally differentiated effector memory CD45RA+ cells. TCRdb's table, derived via immunoSEQ multiplex PCR, lists solely in-frame clones and lacks some. This table holds 550,000 to 750,000 clones, 92% found once. The sequencing sample was made of naive CD8+ T cells sorted from blood. The origin of the receptors is a man in his thirties or forties in good health.

This clone has only one observation. CDR3 coding DNA: TGTGCCTGGAGCGACTTCACAGGGTTTATCGGGGAGCTGTTTTTT. It translates to CAWSDFTGFIGELFF. The rearrangement links TRBV30 to TRBJ2-2, with D maybe TRBD1 (6 bases). Germline loops: CDR1 GTSNPN, CDR2 SVGIG (reference sequence). V lost 3 bases and J 7 bases, leaving 18 bases between the germline ends. The CDR3 covers 15 residues.

The chain has TRBV28 and TRBJ2-7; possible D gene TRBD2, 6 bases. The CDR3 totals 15 residues. CDR1 and CDR2 from the germline V gene are MDHEN and SYDVKM. V was cut by 6 bases and J by 2 bases, with 17 bases left in between. Here the CDR3 reads CASRTSEGGPYEQYF. DNA for the CDR3: TGTGCCAGCAGAACTTCGGAGGGAGGCCCCTACGAGCAGTACTTC.

The CDR3 region has the DNA TGTGCCATCAGTGAGTCGGGAACAGGGCGGAACACAGATACGCAGTATTTT. This translates into CAISESGTGRNTDTQYF. This chain joins TRBV10-3 and TRBJ2-3; D is perhaps TRBD1 (6 bases). The V end lost 0 bases, the J end lost 2 bases, and 15 bases lay between the germline ends. This CDR3 has 17 residues. Germline assignment: CDR1 ENHRY and CDR2 SYGVKD.

The chain employs TRBV27 and TRBJ2-2; TRBD1 aligns across 7 bases. CDR3 size: 15 residues. The J segment lost 5 bases and the V segment lost 5 bases, leaving 8 bases of the junction unmatched. Germline V gene lookup returns CDR1 MNHEY and CDR2 SMNVEV (reference sequence). Here the CDR3 DNA reads TGTGCCAGCAGTGACGGGACAGTGGGAACCGGGGAGCTGTTTTTT. It is translated as CASSDGTVGTGELFF.

The rearrangement uses TRBV5-1 and TRBJ2-1; 7 positions agree with TRBD2. CDR1 SGHRS and CDR2 YFSETQ come from the germline V gene. The CDR3 length is 13 residues. V gave up 0 bases and J gave up 8 bases; unmatched junction bases: 2. CDR3 nucleotides: TGCGCCAGCAGCTTGGCCCGGGGGGATGAGCAGTTCTTC. The encoded protein is CASSLARGDEQFF.

The chain uses TRBV5-8 and TRBJ1-2, with TRBD1 matching 7 bases. J gave up 5 bases and V 4 bases, and 14 bases lay outside the gene matches. The CDR3 spans 16 residues. Germline assignment: CDR1 SGHTS and CDR2 YDEGEE. CDR3 in amino acids: CASSDTGDPFGYGYTF. CDR3 in DNA: TGTGCCAGCAGCGATACAGGGGACCCTTTTGGGTATGGCTACACCTTC. Variable domain in full (rest from reference TRBV5-8 and TRBJ1-2): EAGVTQSPTHLIKTRGQQATLRCSPISGHTSVYWYQQALGLGLQFLLWYDEGEERNRGNFPPRFSGRQFPNYSSELNVNALELEDSALYLCASSDTGDPFGYGYTFGSGTRLTVV.

This chain uses TRBV27 with TRBJ1-1; D gene uncertain. The CDR3 length is 13 residues. V lost 1 base and J lost 0, with 3 bases in between. CDR1 is MNHEY and CDR2 is SMNVEV in the germline V gene (reference sequence). As DNA, the CDR3 is TGTGCCAGCAGTTTATGGTTGAACACTGAAGCTTTCTTT. Translation gives CASSLWLNTEAFF.

V usage is TRBV5-1 and J usage is TRBJ1-1; D gene uncertain. Germline lookup yields CDR1 SGHRS and CDR2 YFSETQ. The CDR3 contains 15 residues. Trimming pared 0 bases from V and 3 bases from J, leaving 12 bases between. The CDR3 region is CASSLVSLTDTEAFF. Here the CDR3 DNA reads TGCGCCAGCAGCTTGGTCTCGCTTACGGACACTGAAGCTTTCTTT.

This chain links TRBV19 with TRBJ2-2; TRBD2 matches 7 bases. Per the germline V gene, CDR1 is LNHDA and CDR2 is SQIVND (reference sequence). This CDR3 region has 14 residues. V lost 6 bases to trimming and J lost 6 bases; unmatched junction nucleotides: 7. The CDR3 DNA follows: TGTGCCAGTAGCAGGGAGGGTTGGTCCGGGGAGCTGTTTTTT. Its translation: CASSREGWSGELFF.

This chain uses TRBV27 with TRBJ1-2; 7 bases are a match to TRBD1. The CDR3 extends over 15 amino acids. The V segment lost 0 bases and the J segment 8 bases; nucleotides outside the gene matches: 9. In germline, CDR1 is MNHEY, CDR2 SMNVEV (reference sequence). The chain's CDR3 is CASSLSRDRVGGYTF. DNA of the CDR3: TGTGCCAGCAGTTTATCGCGTGACAGGGTGGGAGGCTACACCTTC.

This sequence joins TRBV14 and TRBJ2-1, with no clear D. Germline V gene data show CDR1 as SGHDN and CDR2 as FVKESK. Trimming shortened V by 0 bases and J by 5 bases, and 20 bases separated the two germline ends. The CDR3 spans 18 residues. The DNA for the CDR3 is TGTGCCAGCAGCCAAGATATTTTTCGGCTAGTTTCCCACAATGAGCAGTTCTTC. It yields the protein CASSQDIFRLVSHNEQFF. The variable domain in full, completed from reference TRBV14 and TRBJ2-1, reads EAGVTQFPSHSVIEKGQTVTLRCDPISGHDNLYWYRRVMGKEIKFLLHFVKESKQDESGMPNNRFLAERTGGTYSTLKVQPAELEDSGVYFCASSQDIFRLVSHNEQFFGPGTRLTVL.

This rearrangement joins TRBV7-2 to TRBJ2-7; D gene unclear. This CDR3 is 13 amino acids long. Trimming left V 5 bases short and J 1 base short, with 9 bases between. Germline values: CDR1 SGHTA, CDR2 FQGNSA. CDR3 DNA: TGTGCCAGCAGCCCATCTGCTTCCTACGAGCAGTACTTC. This encodes CASSPSASYEQYF.

The chain links TRBV30 to TRBJ1-2, with unresolved D. Germline V lookup: CDR1 GTSNPN, CDR2 SVGIG (reference sequence). This CDR3 contains 13 residues. V lost 3 bases and J 4 bases, leaving 12 bases between the germline ends. The CDR3 coding sequence is TGTGCCTGGAGCAAGGCTCCGGGCTATGGCTACACCTTC. This sequence encodes CAWSKAPGYGYTF.

V and J are TRBV15 and TRBJ1-1, with 7 nucleotides matching TRBD1. V lost 2 bases and J lost 2; bases outside the gene matches: 5. Germline values: CDR1 LNHNV, CDR2 YYDKDF (reference sequence). This CDR3 has 15 amino acids. DNA of the CDR3: TGTGCCACCAGCAGACAGGGGGGACTTAACACTGAAGCTTTCTTT. This sequence encodes CATSRQGGLNTEAFF.

CDR3: CASSRPGTGEGDNEQFF. In DNA form, the CDR3 reads TGTGCCAGCAGTCGTCCCGGGACAGGGGAGGGGGACAATGAGCAGTTCTTC. This chain joins TRBV27 and TRBJ2-1; 10 bases align to TRBD1. The CDR3 loop spans 17 amino acids. V lost 5 bases to trimming and J lost 5 bases; unmatched junction nucleotides: 12. Germline lookup yields CDR1 MNHEY and CDR2 SMNVEV (reference sequence).

The sample holds one count of this clone. The gene calls are TRBV7-9 and TRBJ2-4, with D perhaps matching TRBD1 (6 bases). CDR3 size: 16 residues. V lost 4 bases and J lost 5, with 18 bases in between. Germline V gene sequence: CDR1 SEHNR, CDR2 FQNEAQ (reference sequence). This CDR3 is CASSSPRQGWENIQYF. The CDR3 region has the DNA TGTGCCAGCAGCTCGCCTAGGCAGGGGTGGGAAAACATTCAGTACTTC.

The chain combines TRBV7-9 with TRBJ2-7; tentative D call: TRBD1 (5 bases). The CDR3 is 17 residues long. Trimming removed 5 bases at V and 9 bases at J, with 29 bases between. The germline gives CDR1 SEHNR, CDR2 FQNEAQ (reference sequence). CDR3 protein: CASSPDPFDPTGLGQYF. In DNA form, the CDR3 reads TGTGCCAGCAGCCCCGATCCCTTCGACCCTACAGGATTGGGGCAGTACTTC.

V usage is TRBV10-3 and J usage is TRBJ1-1; possibly TRBD1 for D (5 bases). Germline V gene sequence: CDR1 ENHRY, CDR2 SYGVKD. CDR3 length equals 14 residues. V was trimmed by 4 bases and J by 5 bases, leaving 14 bases between them. The chain's CDR3 is CAISAGALGTEAFF. CDR3 nucleotide sequence: TGTGCCATCAGTGCTGGGGCCCTGGGGACTGAAGCTTTCTTT.